This record concerns one T cell receptor beta chain sequence. Germline V lookup: CDR1 MNHNS, CDR2 SASEGT. V dropped 6 bases and J dropped 4; count of bases not matched to a gene: 2. There are 13 residues in the CDR3. These data belong to a study of T cells in Graves' hyperthyroidism and ophthalmopathy. RNA transcripts provided the source from which TCR beta CDR3 regions were amplified. The primer set for the first-round RT-PCR of the TCR CDR3 was HTBI. TCRdb re-called the multiplex PCR reads with MiXCR, one entry per CDR3 protein. The sample holds about 380,000 distinct CDR3 sequences, about 18% seen once. Around 10 ml fresh peripheral blood yielded the PBMCs.

The TCR was taken from a young man with Graves' ophthalmopathy. The sequenced sample was blood. The rearrangement links TRBV6-1 to TRBJ1-4, with TRBD1 identical over 7 bases. CDR3 region: CASSGDSNEKLFF. CDR3 bases: TGTGCCAGCAGCGGGGACAGTAATGAAAAACTGTTTTTT.